Listed below are T cell receptor beta chains from one sample, sequenced in a study of T cell responses to AZD1222 COVID-19 vaccine. The repertoire was sequenced with immunoSEQ multiplex PCR; TCRdb's copy has only in-frame clones and lacks some. Among around 65,000 clones, 81% were seen once, and the ten largest hold roughly 27%. The sample was peripheral blood, taken 28 days after the second AZD1222 dose. Receptors originate from an adult who received the AZD1222 COVID-19 vaccine. Both conserved end residues are part of each CDR3. D genes are given only for firm matches. Clone sizes are given selectively: once, few, many, or a class where the clone is expanded.

cdr3_aa,cdr3_nt,v_call,j_call,clone_size,cdr3_length,d_call
CASSFSYSNQPQHF,TGTGCCAGCAGTTTCAGTTATAGCAATCAGCCCCAGCATTTT,TRBV27,TRBJ1-5,NA,14,NA
CACSLGLAGAGDTQYF,TGTGCCTGTTCCTTGGGACTAGCGGGAGCGGGAGATACGCAGTATTTT,TRBV30,TRBJ2-3,NA,16,TRBD2
CSVVRTRTEAFF,TGCAGCGTTGTTAGGACACGCACTGAAGCTTTCTTT,TRBV29-1,TRBJ1-1,once,12,NA
CASSSSMDGRRVIF,TGTGCCAGCAGTTCCTCTATGGACGGGCGAAGAGTAATCTTT,TRBV6-5,TRBJ1-1,NA,14,NA
CASSSPRGGAYEQYF,TGTGCCAGCAGTTCCCCCCGAGGGGGAGCCTACGAGCAGTACTTC,TRBV28,TRBJ2-7,NA,15,NA
CASSRNIGSNQPQHF,TGTGCCAGCAGCAGAAATATCGGGAGCAATCAGCCCCAGCATTTT,TRBV7-2,TRBJ1-5,NA,15,NA
CASSVAESYNSPLHF,TGTGCCAGCAGCGTAGCAGAGTCCTATAATTCACCCCTCCACTTT,TRBV9,TRBJ1-6,NA,15,NA
CASSLDFFGNGEQYF,TGTGCCAGCAGCTTAGATTTTTTCGGGAACGGCGAGCAGTACTTC,TRBV11-2,TRBJ2-7,once,15,NA
CASRGGAGRHEQYF,TGTGCCAGCAGGGGCGGGGCAGGGAGACACGAGCAGTACTTC,TRBV7-8,TRBJ2-7,NA,14,NA
CATSLGRGAYEQYF,TGTGCCACCAGCCTGGGCCGGGGGGCCTACGAGCAGTACTTC,TRBV15,TRBJ2-7,NA,14,TRBD2
CASSPWTSGKITDTQYF,TGTGCCAGCAGCCCGTGGACTAGCGGGAAGATCACAGATACGCAGTATTTT,TRBV7-3,TRBJ2-3,NA,17,TRBD2
CASSLGLTVGNEQFF,TGTGCCAGCAGCCTGGGACTAACTGTCGGCAATGAGCAGTTCTTC,TRBV7-3,TRBJ2-1,NA,15,TRBD2
CASSLVVSGTGELFF,TGTGCCAGCAGCTTAGTTGTTAGCGGGACCGGGGAGCTGTTTTTT,TRBV7-2,TRBJ2-2,NA,15,TRBD2
CASSYERRPINYGYTF,TGTGCCAGCAGTTACGAGAGGCGCCCGATTAACTATGGCTACACCTTC,TRBV6-5,TRBJ1-2,NA,16,NA
CASSLSPGDTQYF,TGTGCCAGCAGCCTATCCCCCGGAGATACGCAGTATTTT,TRBV6-5,TRBJ2-3,NA,13,NA
CASSRTENTEAFF,TGTGCCAGCAGCCGAACAGAGAACACTGAAGCTTTCTTT,TRBV4-2,TRBJ1-1,once,13,NA
CAWSVTRGGTGELFF,TGTGCCTGGAGTGTAACCAGGGGGGGCACCGGGGAGCTGTTTTTT,TRBV30,TRBJ2-2,NA,15,NA
CASNGQGAVYEQYF,TGTGCCAGCAATGGACAGGGGGCAGTCTACGAGCAGTACTTC,TRBV2,TRBJ2-7,NA,14,TRBD1
CASSLGSFYGYTF,TGTGCCAGCAGCTTAGGCTCCTTCTATGGCTACACCTTC,TRBV7-2,TRBJ1-2,NA,13,NA
CASSLEAGGRWEQYF,TGTGCCAGCAGCTTGGAAGCGGGAGGGCGGTGGGAGCAGTACTTC,TRBV5-5,TRBJ2-7,few,15,TRBD2
CAIRGQGYEQYF,TGTGCCATCCGGGGACAGGGCTACGAGCAGTACTTC,TRBV10-3,TRBJ2-7,once,12,TRBD1
CASSESAGGPDTQYF,TGTGCCAGCAGTGAATCTGCGGGAGGGCCGGATACGCAGTATTTT,TRBV6-4,TRBJ2-3,NA,15,TRBD2
CASSLNTLRLAATYNEQFF,TGTGCCAGCAGCTTAAATACCCTTCGACTAGCGGCGACCTACAATGAGCAGTTCTTC,TRBV7-2,TRBJ2-1,many,19,TRBD2
CASSHGSGRTEAFF,TGTGCCAGCTCCCACGGATCGGGGAGGACTGAAGCTTTCTTT,TRBV18,TRBJ1-1,NA,14,NA
CASSLQSGVGNEQYF,TGTGCCAGCAGCTTACAATCAGGGGTTGGGAACGAGCAGTACTTC,TRBV7-2,TRBJ2-7,NA,15,NA
CASSVGAGGYEQFF,TGTGCCAGTAGCGTCGGGGCGGGAGGCTATGAGCAGTTCTTC,TRBV19,TRBJ2-1,NA,14,TRBD2
CASSTGGYEQFF,TGTGCCAGCTCGACGGGAGGCTATGAGCAGTTCTTC,TRBV18,TRBJ2-1,NA,12,TRBD2